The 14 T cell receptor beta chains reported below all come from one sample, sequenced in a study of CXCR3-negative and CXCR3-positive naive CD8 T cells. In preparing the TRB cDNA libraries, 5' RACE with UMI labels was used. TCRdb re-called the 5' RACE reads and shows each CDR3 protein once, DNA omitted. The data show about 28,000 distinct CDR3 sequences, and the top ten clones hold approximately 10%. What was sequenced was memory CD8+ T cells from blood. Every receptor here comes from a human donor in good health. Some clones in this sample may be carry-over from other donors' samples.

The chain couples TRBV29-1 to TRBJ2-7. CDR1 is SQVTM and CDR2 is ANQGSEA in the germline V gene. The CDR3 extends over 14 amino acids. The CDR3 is CSVEDGGGPYEQYF.

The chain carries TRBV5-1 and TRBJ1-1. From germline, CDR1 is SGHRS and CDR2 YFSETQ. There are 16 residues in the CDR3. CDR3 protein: CASSLEIVSLYTEAFF.

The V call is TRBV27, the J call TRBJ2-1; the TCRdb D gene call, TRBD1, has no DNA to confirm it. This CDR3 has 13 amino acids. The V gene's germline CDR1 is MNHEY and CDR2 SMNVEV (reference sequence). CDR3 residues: CASRTGAYNEQFF.

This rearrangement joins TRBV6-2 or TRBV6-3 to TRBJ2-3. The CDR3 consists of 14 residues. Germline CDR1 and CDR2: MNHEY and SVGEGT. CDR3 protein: CASSYSSGVDTQYF.

The CDR3 is CASGDTQFYGYTF. The V gene is TRBV7-9, the J gene TRBJ1-2; TCRdb lists TRBD1, though no DNA is available to test this call. CDR1 is SEHNR and CDR2 is FQNEAQ in the germline V gene (reference sequence). The CDR3 contains 13 residues.

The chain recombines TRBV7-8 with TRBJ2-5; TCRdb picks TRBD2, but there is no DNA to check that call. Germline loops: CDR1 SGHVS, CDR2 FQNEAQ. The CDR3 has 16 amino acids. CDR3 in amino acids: CASSLGLAGPVETQYF.

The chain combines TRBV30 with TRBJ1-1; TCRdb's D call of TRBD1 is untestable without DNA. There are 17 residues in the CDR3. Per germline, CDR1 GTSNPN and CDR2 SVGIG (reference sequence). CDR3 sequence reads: CGWTVFPGQGMNTEAFF.

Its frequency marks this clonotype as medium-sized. The CDR3 is CASSQWGGTNTEAFF. The chain carries TRBV9 and TRBJ1-1; TCRdb's D call of TRBD1 is untestable without DNA. In germline, CDR1 is SGDLS, CDR2 YYNGEE. The CDR3 covers 15 residues. The whole variable domain, remainder taken from reference TRBV9 and TRBJ1-1, is DSGVTQTPKHLITATGQRVTLRCSPRSGDLSVYWYQQSLDQGLQFLIQYYNGEERAKGNILERFSAQQFPDLHSELNLSSLELGDSALYFCASSQWGGTNTEAFFGQGTRLTVV.

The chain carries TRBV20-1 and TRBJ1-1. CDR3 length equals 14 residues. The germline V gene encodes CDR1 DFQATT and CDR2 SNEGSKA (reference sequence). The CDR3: CSASEGFVNTEAFF.

CDR3 sequence reads: CASSFLRRGATEAFF. The V call is TRBV7-3, the J call TRBJ1-1. The CDR3 has 15 residues. Germline V CDR1 and CDR2: SGHTA, FQGTGA.

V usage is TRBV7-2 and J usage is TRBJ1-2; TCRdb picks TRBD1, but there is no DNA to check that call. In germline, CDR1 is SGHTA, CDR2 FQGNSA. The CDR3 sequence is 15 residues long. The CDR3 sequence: CASSQEGGGRFGYTF.

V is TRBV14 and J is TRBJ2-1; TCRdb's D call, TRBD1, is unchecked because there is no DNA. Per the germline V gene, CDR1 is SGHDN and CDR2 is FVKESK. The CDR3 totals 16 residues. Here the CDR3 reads CASSPRQGATLNEQFF.

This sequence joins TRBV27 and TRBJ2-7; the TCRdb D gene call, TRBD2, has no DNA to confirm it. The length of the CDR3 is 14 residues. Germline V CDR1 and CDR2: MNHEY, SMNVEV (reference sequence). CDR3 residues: CASRGSGASYEQYF.

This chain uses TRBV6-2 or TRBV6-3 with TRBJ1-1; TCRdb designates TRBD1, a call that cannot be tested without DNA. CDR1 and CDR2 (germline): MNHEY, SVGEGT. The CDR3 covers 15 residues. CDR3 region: CASSYWQGVNTEAFF.